The 17 T cell receptor beta chains in this list originate from one sample, sequenced in a study of identical twins. Using its own MiXCR run on the 5' RACE reads, TCRdb lists one record per CDR3 protein. The sample includes some 1,700,000 distinct CDR3 sequences, about 32% of them seen just once. The source material was cord blood. The source of these receptors is a newborn girl in good health.

J is TRBJ2-3 and V is TRBV28; no clear D. The germline gives CDR1 MDHEN, CDR2 SYDVKM. CDR3 length: 15 amino acids. V was clipped by 2 bases and J by 6 bases, with 15 bases between them. The CDR3 protein is CASSLVLVARDTQYF. CDR3 in DNA: TGTGCCAGCAGTTTAGTACTGGTCGCTCGGGATACGCAGTATTTT.

This clonotype was seen only once. The chain combines TRBV11-3 with TRBJ2-7; D might be TRBD1 or TRBD2, each matching 5 bases. The CDR3 is 17 residues long. Deletions cut 5 bases from V and 3 bases from J, with 23 bases between. Germline V gene sequence: CDR1 SGHNT, CDR2 YENEEA. As DNA, the CDR3 is TGTGCCAGCAGCCCTTGGACGATCGGGACCACTCACTACGAGCAGTACGTC. Its protein product is CASSPWTIGTTHYEQYV.

To note about this clonotype: Germline is not matched at one junction end, which may reflect a read error. The chain has TRBV20-1 and TRBJ2-5, with 7 bases matching TRBD2. The assigned J gene may be wrong: the sequence end matches TRBJ2-7 better. The V gene's germline CDR1 is DFQATT and CDR2 SNEGSKA (reference sequence). CDR3 length equals 14 residues. The CDR3 DNA is TGCGGTGCTATCAGGGACTATCAACCCTACGAGCAGTACTTC. Translated: CGAIRDYQPYEQYF.

This rearrangement joins TRBV9 to TRBJ2-7; 8 bases fit TRBD2. This CDR3 comprises 15 residues. Looked up from germline, CDR1 is SGDLS and CDR2 is YYNGEE. V gave up 4 bases and J gave up 7 bases; unmatched junction bases: 13. The CDR3 sequence is CASSPSGSLSNEQYF. In DNA form, the CDR3 reads TGTGCCAGCAGCCCCAGCGGGAGTCTGAGCAATGAGCAGTACTTC.

This clonotype was seen a single time. This rearrangement joins TRBV10-3 to TRBJ1-4, with D maybe TRBD1 (5 bases). CDR1 is ENHRY and CDR2 is SYGVKD in the germline V gene. The V end was cut by 10 bases, the J end by 6 bases, with 18 bases between. The CDR3 totals 14 residues. CDR3 protein: CATSGRKSDEKLFF. For the CDR3, the DNA is TGTGCCACCTCGGGACGAAAATCAGATGAAAAACTGTTTTTT.

This clonotype was seen only a few times. The gene calls are TRBV6-9 and TRBJ1-1; the match to TRBD1 covers 8 bases. Germline CDR1 reads MNHGY; CDR2 reads SVAAGI. Unmatched junction bases numbered 4, after V lost 2 bases and J lost 5 bases. This CDR3 region has 14 residues. CDR3 residues: CASSYPQGATEAFF. CDR3 DNA sequence: TGTGCCAGCAGTTATCCCCAGGGGGCGACTGAAGCTTTCTTT.

The rearrangement links TRBV5-5 to TRBJ2-3; the D gene is possibly TRBD1 (5 bases). The CDR3 has 14 residues. The germline V gene encodes CDR1 SGHKS and CDR2 YYEKEE (reference sequence). Trimming took off 0 bases at V and 5 bases at J, with 10 bases between the two ends. For the CDR3, the DNA is TGTGCCAGCAGCTTGGACCAGGGATTAGATACGCAGTATTTT. Translation gives CASSLDQGLDTQYF.

The chain couples TRBV4-2 to TRBJ1-2, with D possibly TRBD1 on 6 matching bases. Germline V gene sequence: CDR1 LGHNA, CDR2 YNFKEQ. Trimming removed 2 bases from V and 3 bases from J, with 10 bases in between. The CDR3 runs 14 residues. DNA for the CDR3: TGTGCCAGCAGCCAACAGGGGTTCGACTATGGCTACACCTTC. Amino acids: CASSQQGFDYGYTF.

This clonotype showed up just a few times. The chain is built from TRBV5-1 and TRBJ2-5; the D is unclear. V was shortened by 5 bases and J by 2 bases, with 10 bases between the two germline ends. Germline V lookup: CDR1 SGHRS, CDR2 YFSETQ. The CDR3 consists of 13 residues. In DNA form, the CDR3 reads TGCGCCAGCAGAGCCAAAATTCAAGAGACCCAGTACTTC. Encoded protein: CASRAKIQETQYF.

The chain couples TRBV3-1 to TRBJ2-5; D is unresolved. The CDR3 sequence is 15 residues long. The V gene's germline CDR1 is LGHDT and CDR2 YNNKEL (reference sequence). V was shortened by 2 bases and J by 2 bases, with 12 bases between the two germline ends. The CDR3 DNA is TGTGCCAGCAGCCAACTTAGCAGTCCACAAGAGACCCAGTACTTC. This translates into CASSQLSSPQETQYF.

This clonotype occurred a few times. This chain links TRBV28 with TRBJ2-1; a weak D match, TRBD2 (5 bases). CDR1 is MDHEN, CDR2 SYDVKM, per germline. Trimming stripped 3 bases from V and 12 bases from J, with 12 bases between. This CDR3 is built from 12 residues. CDR3: CASSFVRESQFF. CDR3 coding DNA: TGTGCCAGCAGTTTCGTGAGGGAGTCGCAGTTCTTC.

The rearrangement uses TRBV5-8 and TRBJ2-1; 7 bases are shared with TRBD2. Germline assignment: CDR1 SGHTS and CDR2 YDEGEE. V shed 1 base and J 3 bases; nucleotides not matched to a gene: 4. CDR3 length: 15 residues. CDR3 DNA: TGTGCCAGCAGCTTGAGAGCGGGGTTCTACAATGAGCAGTTCTTC. Its translation is CASSLRAGFYNEQFF.

This clonotype was observed a few times. V and J are TRBV6-5 and TRBJ1-1; D remains ambiguous. Germline V gene data show CDR1 as MNHEY and CDR2 as SVGAGI. The CDR3 covers 13 residues. Trimming took off 2 bases at V and 4 bases at J, with 8 bases between the two ends. Written as DNA, the CDR3 is TGTGCCAGCAGTTACCAGGAGGGCACTGAAGCTTTCTTT. Its protein is CASSYQEGTEAFF.

There are a few counts of this clonotype. The rearrangement links TRBV10-3 to TRBJ1-5; D gene unclear. This CDR3 region has 16 residues. The V end lost 4 bases, the J end lost 5 bases, and 18 bases lay between the germline ends. Germline lookup yields CDR1 ENHRY and CDR2 SYGVKD. The CDR3 DNA reads TGTGCCATCAGTGGACACGCAATCGGGGTGGATCAGCCCCAGCATTTT. Translating gives CAISGHAIGVDQPQHF.

In this sample, this clonotype turned up a few times. The V call is TRBV10-3, the J call TRBJ1-2; the D gene is possibly TRBD1 (5 bases). The length of the CDR3 is 13 residues. Per the germline V gene, CDR1 is ENHRY and CDR2 is SYGVKD. Trimming left V 3 bases short and J 3 bases short, with 8 bases between. CDR3 loop: CAISEGRDYGYTF. The CDR3 DNA sequence: TGTGCCATCAGTGAAGGCAGGGACTATGGCTACACCTTC.

This chain joins TRBV9 and TRBJ1-1, with TRBD1 matching over 7 bases. CDR1 and CDR2 (germline): SGDLS, YYNGEE. With 0 bases clipped from V and 1 base from J, the junction kept 6 bases outside the gene matches. The CDR3 covers 16 residues. In DNA, the CDR3 is TGTGCCAGCAGCGTAGGAGGGGGACAGAAGAACACTGAAGCTTTCTTT. It yields the protein CASSVGGGQKNTEAFF.

The sample holds a few counts of this clonotype. The V gene is TRBV7-2, the J gene TRBJ2-3, with 10 bases matching TRBD2. The V gene end was trimmed by 5 bases and the J gene end by 2 bases; junction bases not matched to a gene: 7. CDR3 length equals 16 residues. The germline gives CDR1 SGHTA, CDR2 FQGNSA. This CDR3 is CASSLLAGVDTDTQYF. The DNA of the CDR3 is TGTGCCAGCAGCCTCCTAGCGGGGGTTGACACAGATACGCAGTATTTT.